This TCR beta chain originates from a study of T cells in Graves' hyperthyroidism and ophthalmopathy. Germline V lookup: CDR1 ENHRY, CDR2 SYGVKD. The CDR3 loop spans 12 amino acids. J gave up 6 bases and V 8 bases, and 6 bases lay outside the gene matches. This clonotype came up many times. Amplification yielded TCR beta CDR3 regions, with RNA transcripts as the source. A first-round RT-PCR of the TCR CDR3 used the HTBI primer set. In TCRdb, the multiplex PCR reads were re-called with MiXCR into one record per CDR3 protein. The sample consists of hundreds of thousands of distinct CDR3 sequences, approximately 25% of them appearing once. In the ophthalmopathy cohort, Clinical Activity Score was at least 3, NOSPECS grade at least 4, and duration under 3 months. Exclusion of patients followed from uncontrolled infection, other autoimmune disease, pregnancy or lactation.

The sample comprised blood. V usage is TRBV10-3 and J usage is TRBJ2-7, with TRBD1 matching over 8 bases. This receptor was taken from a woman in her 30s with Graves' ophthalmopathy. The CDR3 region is CAIRTGSGEQYF. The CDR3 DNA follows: TGTGCCATCCGGACAGGGTCGGGCGAGCAGTACTTC.